Listed below are T cell receptor beta chains from one sample, sequenced in a study of shared clonotypes between healthy human individuals. Clones were sequenced by immunoSEQ multiplex PCR, and TCRdb holds only the in-frame ones, with some missing. The repertoire consists of about 1 million clones, with 65% to 75% occurring once and the leading ten covering about 1.5%. Source material: memory CD4+ T cells sorted from blood. The receptors were sampled from a man aged 18-30 years in good health. Each CDR3 is given with its conserved first and last residue. The D gene is left open where the match is weak. Part of the rows lack a size; the others show once, few, many or a class for expanded clones.

d_call	v_call	j_call	clone_size	cdr3_nt	cdr3_aa
TRBD1	TRBV6-5	TRBJ2-5	.	TGTGCCAGCAGAAGCGGGACAGGGAGAATGGAGACCCAGTACTTC	CASRSGTGRMETQYF
TRBD2	TRBV7-2	TRBJ2-1	.	TGTGCCAGCAGTTCTTCAGCGGGAACTTACAATGAGCAGTTCTTC	CASSSSAGTYNEQFF
TRBD2	TRBV4-1	TRBJ2-6	.	TGCGCCAGCAGCACCCGGACTAGCGGCTCCTCTGGGGCCAACGTCCTGACTTTC	CASSTRTSGSSGANVLTF
.	TRBV7-9	TRBJ2-1	.	TGTGCCAGCAGCCTAACATACAATGAGCAGTTCTTC	CASSLTYNEQFF
.	TRBV7-9	TRBJ2-3	.	TGTGCCAGCAGCCCTCGGAGGGACGGCCCAGATACGCAGTATTTT	CASSPRRDGPDTQYF
TRBD2	TRBV6-6	TRBJ2-1	few	TGTGCCAGCAGTTACTCGGGCGGGGGGGTCTACAATGAGCAGTTCTTC	CASSYSGGGVYNEQFF
TRBD1	TRBV19	TRBJ1-5	many	TGTGCCAGTAGTAACGAGCAGACAGGGGGCGACCATTTT	CASSNEQTGGDHF
TRBD1	TRBV30	TRBJ1-2	.	TGTGCCCAACGGGACAGTCCCACCTATGGCTACACCTTC	CAQRDSPTYGYTF
.	TRBV6-5	TRBJ2-5	.	TGTGCCAGCAGTTACTCGGCGCTTCAAGAGACCCAGTACTTC	CASSYSALQETQYF
.	TRBV14	TRBJ1-2	once	TGTGCCAGCAGCCCGACGACTCGGGGCTACACCTTC	CASSPTTRGYTF
.	TRBV7-2	TRBJ1-1	once	TGTGCCAGCAGCCCGTACCCCTCAGAGGCCCTGAGACTCTTT	CASSPYPSEALRLF
.	TRBV5-6	TRBJ1-4	.	TGTGCCAGCAGCACACCTGACTGGACAACTAATGAAAAACTGTTTTTT	CASSTPDWTTNEKLFF
TRBD1	TRBV7-2	TRBJ1-5	.	TGTGCCAGCACCCCCGGGGGCAGGGGGCTTCAGCCCCAGCATTTT	CASTPGGRGLQPQHF
.	TRBV7-8	TRBJ1-5	.	TGTGCCAGCAGCTCCACCGATTACAATCAGCCCCAGCATTTT	CASSSTDYNQPQHF
.	TRBV7-8	TRBJ1-5	few	TGTGCCAGCAGCTTAGCCAGCGGGGGGAGGCAGCCCCAGCATTTT	CASSLASGGRQPQHF
.	TRBV6-4	TRBJ2-1	.	TGTGCCAGCAGTATGGGGTACTCCTACAATGAGCAGTTCTTC	CASSMGYSYNEQFF
TRBD2	TRBV9	TRBJ2-7	.	TGTGCCAGCAGCGTAGCCCTGGGACTAGCGGCAGAGCAGTACTTC	CASSVALGLAAEQYF
.	TRBV28	TRBJ1-3	.	TGTGCCAGCAGTTCGCTCAAAGGGGGGCTCTCTGGAAACACCATATATTTT	CASSSLKGGLSGNTIYF
TRBD2	TRBV25-1	TRBJ2-1	.	TGTGCCAGCAGTGACCCCAGCGGGGGGCCTTTTGAGCAGTTCTTC	CASSDPSGGPFEQFF
.	TRBV5-4	TRBJ1-2	.	TGTGCCAGCAGCTTTGGGCAGAACTATGGCTACACCTTC	CASSFGQNYGYTF
.	TRBV4-1	TRBJ1-6	.	TGCGCCAGCAGCCCCTATCGGGGAGGGTCCTATAATTCACCCCTCCACTTT	CASSPYRGGSYNSPLHF
.	TRBV9	TRBJ2-5	.	TGTGCCAGCAGCGTAGGGGGGGCACAAGAGACCCAGTACTTC	CASSVGGAQETQYF
.	TRBV21-1	TRBJ2-7	.	TGTGCCAGCAGTCGATCCCAGTCAACCTACGAGCAGTACTTC	CASSRSQSTYEQYF
TRBD2	TRBV23-1	TRBJ2-7	.	TGCGCCAGCAGTCGTCGAGACGTGGCGGGGGGCACCTACGAGCAGTACTTC	CASSRRDVAGGTYEQYF
.	TRBV18	TRBJ1-2	.	TGTGCCAGCTCACCACAGGGTAACTATGGCTACACCTTC	CASSPQGNYGYTF
.	TRBV18	TRBJ2-7	once	TGTGCCAGCTCACGATCGGACTCGCGAGAGCAGTACTTC	CASSRSDSREQYF